This T cell receptor beta chain was identified during a study of blood T cell repertoires in COVID-19. Overall study context: T cells, B-cell-depleted T cells, or PBMCs supplied cDNA or gDNA.

The table lists this clone with a count of one. TCRdb keeps only in-frame clones here, not all; method: immunoSEQ multiplex PCR. The data show some 46,000 clones, approximately 82% seen once. J gave up 5 bases and V 5 bases, and 5 bases lay outside the gene matches. The CDR3 loop spans 15 amino acids. Germline CDR1 LNHDA, CDR2 SQIVND (reference sequence). The source is a woman of 80 years or more with acute or convalescent COVID-19. The chain recombines TRBV19 with TRBJ2-2, with 10 bases aligning to TRBD1. The material sequenced was peripheral blood. CDR3 nucleotides: TGTGCCAGTAGTGTGACAGGGGGCCATACCGGGGAGCTGTTTTTT. Translating it yields CASSVTGGHTGELFF.